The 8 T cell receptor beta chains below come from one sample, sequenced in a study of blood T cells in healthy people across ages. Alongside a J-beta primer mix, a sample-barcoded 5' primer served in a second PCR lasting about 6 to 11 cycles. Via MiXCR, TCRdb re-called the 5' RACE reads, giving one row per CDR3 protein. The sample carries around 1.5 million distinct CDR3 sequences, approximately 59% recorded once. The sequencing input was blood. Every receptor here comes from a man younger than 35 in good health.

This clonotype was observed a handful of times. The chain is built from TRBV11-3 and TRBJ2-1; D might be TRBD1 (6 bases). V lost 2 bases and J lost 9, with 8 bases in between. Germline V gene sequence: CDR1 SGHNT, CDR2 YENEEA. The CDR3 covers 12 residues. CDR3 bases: TGTGCCAGCAGCTTACAGGACAGTGAGCAGTTCTTC. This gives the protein CASSLQDSEQFF.

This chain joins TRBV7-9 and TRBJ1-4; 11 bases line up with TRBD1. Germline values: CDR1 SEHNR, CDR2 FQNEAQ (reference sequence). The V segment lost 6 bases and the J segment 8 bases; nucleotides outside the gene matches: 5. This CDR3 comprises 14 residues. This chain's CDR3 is CASSLGQGVEKLFF. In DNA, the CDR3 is TGTGCCAGCAGTTTGGGACAGGGGGTCGAAAAACTGTTTTTT.

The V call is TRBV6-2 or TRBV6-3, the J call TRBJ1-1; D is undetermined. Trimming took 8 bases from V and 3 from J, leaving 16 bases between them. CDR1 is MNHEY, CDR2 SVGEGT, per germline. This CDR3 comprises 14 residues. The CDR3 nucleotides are TGTGCCAGCGTAAGGGAAACTACATACACTGAAGCTTTCTTT. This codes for CASVRETTYTEAFF.

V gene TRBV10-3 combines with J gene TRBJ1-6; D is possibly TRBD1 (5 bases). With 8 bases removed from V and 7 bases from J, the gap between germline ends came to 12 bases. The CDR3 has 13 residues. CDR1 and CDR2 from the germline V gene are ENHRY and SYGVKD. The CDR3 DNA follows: TGTGCCATCCAGGGCGGGCTCAATTCACCCCTCCACTTT. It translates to CAIQGGLNSPLHF.

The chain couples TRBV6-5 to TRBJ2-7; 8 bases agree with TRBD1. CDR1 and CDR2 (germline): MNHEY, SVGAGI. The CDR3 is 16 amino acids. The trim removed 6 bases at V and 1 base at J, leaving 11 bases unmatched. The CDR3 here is CASSPPGQGPSYEQYF. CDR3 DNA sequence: TGTGCCAGCAGCCCACCTGGACAGGGTCCATCCTACGAGCAGTACTTC.

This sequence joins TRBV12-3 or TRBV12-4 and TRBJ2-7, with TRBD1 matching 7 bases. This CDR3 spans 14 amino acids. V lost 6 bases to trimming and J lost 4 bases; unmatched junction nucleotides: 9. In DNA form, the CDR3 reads TGTGCCAGCAGGCCCCAGGGGGATAATTACGAGCAGTACTTC. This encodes CASRPQGDNYEQYF.

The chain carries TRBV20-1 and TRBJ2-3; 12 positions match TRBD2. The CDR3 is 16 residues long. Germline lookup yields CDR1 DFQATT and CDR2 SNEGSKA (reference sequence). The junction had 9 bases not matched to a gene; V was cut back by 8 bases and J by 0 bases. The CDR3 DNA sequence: TGCAGTTACGGACTAGCGGGGCAAACTAGCACAGATACGCAGTATTTT. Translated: CSYGLAGQTSTDTQYF.

CDR3: CAIRTDTGELFF. CDR3 nucleotide sequence: TGTGCCATAAGGACAGACACCGGGGAGCTGTTTTTT. V usage is TRBV15 and J usage is TRBJ2-2; TRBD1 might be the D (6 bases). Trimming left V 10 bases short and J 3 bases short, with 9 bases between. Germline lookup yields CDR1 LNHNV and CDR2 YYDKDF (reference sequence). The CDR3 has 12 amino acids.